Below, one TCR beta chain is given with its context. No antigen is known for it. The germline V gene encodes CDR1 MNHEY and CDR2 SMNVEV (reference sequence). Trimming pared 7 bases from V and 2 bases from J, leaving 18 bases between. This CDR3 is 16 amino acids long. Libraries were prepared by immunoSEQ multiplex PCR; TCRdb keeps only in-frame clonotypes and omits some of them. The sample lists roughly 760,000 clones, approximately 79% occurring once. This record comes from a study of shared clonotypes between healthy human individuals. Overall study: The plates for each donor numbered three CD4 naive, three CD4 memory, two CD8 naive and one CD8 memory. Findings and caveats of the study: Generation of non-shared clonotypes was less probable than generation of clonotypes shared by all four donors.

It was into CD45RA+ naive and CD45RA-negative memory subsets that the CD4+ cells were split. Sequencing used memory CD4+ T cells sorted from blood. Subset here: CD45RA-negative fraction. This chain connects TRBV27 to TRBJ1-3; D is uncertain. The sequence derives from a woman younger than 45 in good health. The CDR3 reads CASIREVITPGNTIYF. The CDR3 region has the DNA TGTGCCAGCATTAGGGAAGTCATTACTCCTGGAAACACCATATATTTT.